This T cell receptor (beta chain) was found in a study of T cells expressing NK-cell markers. Following a re-call of the 5' RACE reads, TCRdb has one entry per CDR3 protein and lacks DNA. The table gives 300,000 to 450,000 distinct CDR3 sequences; the top ten clones make up 5.2% of it. The CDR3 runs 15 residues. Germline CDR1 MGHRA, CDR2 YSYEKL. Sequenced input: blood T cells: a sorted CD56 or NKG2C T cell subset, CD4+ or CD8+ T cells, or bulk PBMC T cells (not recorded which). The V call is TRBV4-1, the J call TRBJ2-3; lacking DNA, the TRBD2 call made by TCRdb goes unchecked. The TCR comes from a man aged 18-70 years in good health. The chain's CDR3 is CASSQEWGRIAGKYF.